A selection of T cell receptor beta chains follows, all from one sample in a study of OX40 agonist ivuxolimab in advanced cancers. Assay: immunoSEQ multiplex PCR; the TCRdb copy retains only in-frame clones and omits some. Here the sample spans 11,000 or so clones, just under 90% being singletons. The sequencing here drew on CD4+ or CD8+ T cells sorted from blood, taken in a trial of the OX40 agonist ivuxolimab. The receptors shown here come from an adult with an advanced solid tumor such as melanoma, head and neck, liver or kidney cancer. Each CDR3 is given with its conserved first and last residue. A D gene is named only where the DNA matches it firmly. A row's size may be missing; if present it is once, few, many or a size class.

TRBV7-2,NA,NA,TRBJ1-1,TGTGCCAGCAGCCGAACAGGGTCCACTGAAGCTTTCTTT,CASSRTGSTEAFF
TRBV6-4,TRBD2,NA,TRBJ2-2,TGTGCCAGCAGTGACGTGGGGACTAGCCTAAACACCGGGGAGCTGTTTTTT,CASSDVGTSLNTGELFF
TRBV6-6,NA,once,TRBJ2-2,TGTGCCAGCAGTTTAGGCACCGGGGAGCTGTTTTTT,CASSLGTGELFF
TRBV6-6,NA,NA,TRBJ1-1,TGTGCCAGCAGTTACGAGCAGGGTACTGAAGCTTTCTTT,CASSYEQGTEAFF
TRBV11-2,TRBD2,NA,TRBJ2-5,TGTGCCAGCAGCTTGGGACTAGCGGGAGTTCTAGAGACCCAGTACTTC,CASSLGLAGVLETQYF
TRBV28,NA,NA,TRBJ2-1,TGTGCCAGCAGTTTAGGACAATCTCACGATGAGCAGTTCTTC,CASSLGQSHDEQFF
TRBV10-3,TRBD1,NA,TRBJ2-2,TGTGCCATCAGTGAGGGACAGGGGAACACCGGGGAGCTGTTTTTT,CAISEGQGNTGELFF
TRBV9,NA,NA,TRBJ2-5,TGTGCCAGCAGCGGACCCGGTCTAGGTACGACGGAGACCCAGTACTTC,CASSGPGLGTTETQYF
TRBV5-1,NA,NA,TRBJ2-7,TGCGCCAGCAGCTTGGACGGGTTACCCTACGAGCAGTACTTC,CASSLDGLPYEQYF
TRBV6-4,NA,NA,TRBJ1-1,TGTGCCAGCAGTGCCCCGGGGATGAACACTGAAGCTTTCTTT,CASSAPGMNTEAFF
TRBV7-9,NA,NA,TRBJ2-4,TGTGCCAGCAGCCCCGCGCGACAGGACATTCAGTACTTC,CASSPARQDIQYF
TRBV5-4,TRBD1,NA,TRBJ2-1,TGTGCCAGCAGCGGCCGGGACAGACGCGGCTCCTACAATGAGCAGTTCTTC,CASSGRDRRGSYNEQFF
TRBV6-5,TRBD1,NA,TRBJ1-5,TGTGCCAGCAGTTACCAGACAGGGAGTCAGCCCCAGCATTTT,CASSYQTGSQPQHF
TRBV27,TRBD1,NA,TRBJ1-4,TGTGCCAGCAGTCTGACAGGGTATTCCGTTGAAAAACTGTTTTTT,CASSLTGYSVEKLFF
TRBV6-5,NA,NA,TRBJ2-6,TGTGCCAGCAGTCCCGTGGGGGCTGGGGCCAACGTCCTGACTTTC,CASSPVGAGANVLTF
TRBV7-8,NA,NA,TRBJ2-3,TGTGCCAGCAGCTTAGGAATCCGCACAGATACGCAGTATTTT,CASSLGIRTDTQYF
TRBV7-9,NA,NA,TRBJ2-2,TGTGCCAGCAGCTTGGCCCTGGGCCCGGGGACCGGGGAGCTGTTTTTT,CASSLALGPGTGELFF